This passage covers 16 T cell receptor beta chains from one sample sequenced in a study of cytomegalovirus exposure and HLA in healthy donors. Primers included in the PCR were 60 Vbeta and 13 Jbeta primers. Produced via immunoSEQ multiplex PCR; TCRdb's table is partial and in-frame only. The table counts more than 75,000 clones; 15% lies in the top ten. Sequenced sample: PBMCs. The receptors derive from a man aged 50 to 60 in good health and CMV-seropositive.

The V call is TRBV29-1, the J call TRBJ2-7; TRBD2 aligns across 8 bases. V was clipped by 4 bases and J by 0 bases; unmatched bases: 2. The CDR3 loop spans 13 amino acids. From germline, CDR1 is SQVTM and CDR2 ANQGSEA. The CDR3 coding sequence is TGCAGCGTTGCAGCGGGAGCCTCCTACGAGCAGTACTTC. Residues: CSVAAGASYEQYF.

The chain combines TRBV18 with TRBJ2-1, with 10 bases matching TRBD1. V was clipped by 0 bases and J by 2 bases; unmatched bases: 7. This CDR3 is 18 amino acids long. In germline, CDR1 is KGHSH, CDR2 LQKENI. The CDR3 DNA reads as TGTGCCAGCTCACCACCGAGGGTGGGGACAGGGGCCTACAATGAGCAGTTCTTC. It translates to CASSPPRVGTGAYNEQFF.

V is TRBV7-2 and J is TRBJ2-7; 8 bases agree with TRBD2. This CDR3 comprises 17 residues. Germline V gene sequence: CDR1 SGHTA, CDR2 FQGNSA. Trimming removed 3 bases from V and 3 bases from J; junction bases left unmatched: 13. The CDR3 sequence: CASSFLGYGSGSYEQYF. The CDR3 coding sequence is TGTGCCAGCAGCTTTCTCGGCTACGGGAGCGGGAGCTACGAGCAGTACTTC.

The chain couples TRBV7-8 to TRBJ2-1, with 9 positions matching TRBD1. Germline loops: CDR1 SGHVS, CDR2 FQNEAQ. V trimming: 0 bases; J trimming: 3 bases; junction bases outside the gene matches: 0. The CDR3 runs to 15 residues. The CDR3 region has the DNA TGTGCCAGCAGCTTAGCGGGACAGGGCTACAATGAGCAGTTCTTC. Its translation is CASSLAGQGYNEQFF. The whole variable domain, filled in from reference TRBV7-8 and TRBJ2-1, reads GAGVSQSPRYKVAKRGQDVALRCDPISGHVSLFWYQQALGQGPEFLTYFQNEAQLDKSGLPSDRFFAERPEGSVSTLKIQRTQQEDSAVYLCASSLAGQGYNEQFFGPGTRLTVL.

The V and J genes are TRBV2 and TRBJ2-5, with D possibly TRBD1 on 5 matching bases. Trimming took 1 base from V and 1 from J, leaving 10 bases between them. This CDR3 region has 15 residues. CDR1 SNHLY and CDR2 FYNNEI come from the germline V gene. CDR3 residues: CASSEGQGSQETQYF. The CDR3 DNA follows: TGTGCCAGCAGTGAAGGTCAGGGAAGCCAAGAGACCCAGTACTTC.

The genes are TRBV15 and TRBJ1-3; unclear D gene. The CDR3 totals 15 residues. Trimming cost V 0 bases and J 0 bases, with 6 bases left between them. In germline, CDR1 is LNHNV, CDR2 YYDKDF (reference sequence). The DNA of the CDR3 is TGTGCCACCAGCAGAGATAGTAGCTCTGGAAACACCATATATTTT. Its protein product is CATSRDSSSGNTIYF.

This chain links TRBV12-5 with TRBJ2-1, with 7 bases fitting TRBD2. This CDR3 has 16 amino acids. V gave up 4 bases and J gave up 7 bases; unmatched junction bases: 13. Germline CDR1 LGHNT, CDR2 FRNRAP. The CDR3 nucleotides are TGTGCTAGTGGTTCCCGCGGGAGCAGTAGGACGAATGAGCAGTTCTTC. Translating it yields CASGSRGSSRTNEQFF.

CDR3 residues: CASSQGGRVDEQYV. The DNA for the CDR3 is TGTGCCAGCTCCCAAGGGGGACGGGTCGACGAGCAGTACGTC. The chain uses TRBV6-6 and TRBJ2-7; D possibly corresponds to TRBD1 (6 bases). The CDR3 totals 14 residues. Germline lookup yields CDR1 MNHNY and CDR2 SVGAGI (reference sequence). The V end lost 8 bases, the J end lost 5 bases, and 19 bases lay between the germline ends.

The genes are TRBV5-1 and TRBJ1-2, with D tentatively TRBD1 (5 bases). V lost 4 bases to trimming and J lost 0 bases, with 16 bases between them. Germline CDR1 SGHRS, CDR2 YFSETQ. CDR3 length: 16 amino acids. CDR3 amino acids: CASSPQRGQSNYGYTF. The CDR3 DNA sequence: TGCGCCAGCAGCCCCCAACGAGGACAATCTAACTATGGCTACACCTTC. The whole variable domain, filled in from reference TRBV5-1 and TRBJ1-2, reads KAGVTQTPRYLIKTRGQQVTLSCSPISGHRSVSWYQQTPGQGLQFLFEYFSETQRNKGNFPGRFSGRQFSNSRSEMNVSTLELGDSALYLCASSPQRGQSNYGYTFGSGTRLTVV.

The chain has TRBV9 and TRBJ2-3; weak D call: TRBD1 (6 bases). The CDR3 sequence is 15 residues long. In germline, CDR1 is SGDLS, CDR2 YYNGEE. V lost 0 bases to trimming and J lost 3 bases, with 11 bases between them. The CDR3 coding sequence is TGTGCCAGCAGCGTAGGAAACAGGGATACAGATACGCAGTATTTT. Amino acid sequence: CASSVGNRDTDTQYF.

V and J are TRBV18 and TRBJ2-1; TRBD1 matches 12 bases. The junction had 1 base not matched to a gene; V was cut back by 2 bases and J by 8 bases. The CDR3 has 14 amino acids. Per germline, CDR1 KGHSH and CDR2 LQKENI. Here the CDR3 DNA reads TGTGCCAGCTCACCAGGGACAGGGGGCTATGAGCAGTTCTTC. This codes for CASSPGTGGYEQFF.

This chain connects TRBV7-9 to TRBJ1-5, with unresolved D. V shed 4 bases and J shed 7 bases, with 17 bases lying between them. The germline V gene encodes CDR1 SEHNR and CDR2 FQNEAQ (reference sequence). This CDR3 has 15 residues. DNA for the CDR3: TGTGCCAGCAGCTCCACGGCGGCCGGCGCCCAGCCCCAGCATTTT. This encodes CASSSTAAGAQPQHF.

The V and J genes are TRBV28 and TRBJ2-3; tentative D call: TRBD2 (5 bases). V lost 7 bases, J lost 2 bases, and 13 bases lay in between. The CDR3 has 14 residues. The germline V gene encodes CDR1 MDHEN and CDR2 SYDVKM. CDR3 residues: CASTWGAPTDTQYF. The CDR3 bases are TGTGCCAGCACGTGGGGAGCCCCCACAGATACGCAGTATTTT.

The rearrangement links TRBV7-9 to TRBJ1-6; D might be TRBD1 (5 bases). The CDR3 runs to 13 residues. CDR1 and CDR2 (germline): SEHNR, FQNEAQ (reference sequence). V was clipped by 3 bases and J by 8 bases, with 8 bases between them. The CDR3 spells CASSLIGDSPLHF. The CDR3, as DNA: TGTGCCAGCAGCTTGATAGGGGATTCACCCCTCCACTTT.

This chain connects TRBV2 to TRBJ2-7, with a possible D match to TRBD1 (6 bases). V was pared by 0 bases and J by 9 bases, with 9 bases between. Germline CDR1 SNHLY, CDR2 FYNNEI. The CDR3 loop spans 12 amino acids. CDR3 sequence (DNA): TGTGCCAGCAGTGAAGCGGACAGAATGCAGTACGTC. It codes for CASSEADRMQYV.

In DNA, the CDR3 is TGTGCCAGCAGACCCCTCGGGGTCACTGAAGCTTTCTTT. This translates into CASRPLGVTEAFF. The V gene is TRBV6-5, the J gene TRBJ1-1; D unclear. CDR3 length: 13 amino acids. Trimming took off 6 bases at V and 4 bases at J, with 12 bases between the two ends. Germline V gene sequence: CDR1 MNHEY, CDR2 SVGAGI.